This T cell receptor beta chain was documented in a study of PD-1 blockade in classical Hodgkin lymphoma. Study-wide results and caveats: When set against healthy donors, newly diagnosed patients were reported to show lower baseline TCR diversity.

The germline gives CDR1 SGDLS, CDR2 YYNGEE. The CDR3 is made up of 16 amino acids. J gave up 3 bases and V 3 bases, and 5 bases lay outside the gene matches. TCRdb's copy holds only in-frame clones and misses some; the assay was immunoSEQ multiplex PCR. The sample has about 49,000 clones; roughly 89% are singletons. About this clone itself: The antigen is unknown.

The time point here: cycle 4 day 1 (C4D1), after five to seven weeks of nivolumab. Relapses following autologous stem cell transplantation were seen in all patients, with brentuximab vedotin exposure varying. The specimen was peripheral blood mononuclear cells (PBMCs), collected before the fourth cycle of nivolumab. The genes are TRBV9 and TRBJ2-3; 12 nucleotides line up with TRBD2. The sequence was obtained from a human donor with classical Hodgkin lymphoma. CDR3 loop: CASSGLAGGPTDTQYF. CDR3 sequence (DNA): TGTGCCAGCAGCGGCCTAGCGGGAGGGCCAACAGATACGCAGTATTTT.